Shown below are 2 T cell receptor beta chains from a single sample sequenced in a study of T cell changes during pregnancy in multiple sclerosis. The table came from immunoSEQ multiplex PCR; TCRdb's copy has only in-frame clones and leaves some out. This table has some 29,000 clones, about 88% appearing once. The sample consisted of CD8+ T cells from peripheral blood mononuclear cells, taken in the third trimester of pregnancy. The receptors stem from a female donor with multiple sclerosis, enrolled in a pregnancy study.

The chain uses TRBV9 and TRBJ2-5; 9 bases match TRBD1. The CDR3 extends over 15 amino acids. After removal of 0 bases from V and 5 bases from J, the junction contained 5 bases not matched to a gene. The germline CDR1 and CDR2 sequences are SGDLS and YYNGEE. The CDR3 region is CASSVDGTGPETQYF. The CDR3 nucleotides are TGTGCCAGCAGCGTAGATGGGACAGGGCCGGAGACCCAGTACTTC. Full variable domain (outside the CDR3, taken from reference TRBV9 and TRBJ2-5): DSGVTQTPKHLITATGQRVTLRCSPRSGDLSVYWYQQSLDQGLQFLIQYYNGEERAKGNILERFSAQQFPDLHSELNLSSLELGDSALYFCASSVDGTGPETQYFGPGTRLLVL.

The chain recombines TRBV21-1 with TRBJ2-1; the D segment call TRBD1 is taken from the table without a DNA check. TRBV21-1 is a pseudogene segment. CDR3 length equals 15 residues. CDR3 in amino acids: CASSPSGVAYNEQFF. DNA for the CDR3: TGTGCCAGCAGCCCGTCAGGGGTCGCCTACAATGAGCAGTTCTTC.